The 27 T cell receptor beta chains below come from one sample, sequenced in a study of blood T cell repertoires in COVID-19. Profiling relied on immunoSEQ multiplex PCR, and the TCRdb table lists in-frame clones only, not all of them. The table records 450,000 or so clones, around nine tenths of them present only once. The sequencing sample was made of peripheral blood. These receptors came from a man between 18 and 29 years old with COVID-19, enrolled during active disease.

This clone is a singleton in its sample. The genes are TRBV5-1 and TRBJ2-5; tentatively, D is TRBD1 (6 bases). This CDR3 has 14 amino acids. V lost 5 bases to trimming and J lost 0 bases, with 11 bases between them. Per the germline V gene, CDR1 is SGHRS and CDR2 is YFSETQ. CDR3 residues: CASREDSYQETQYF. The CDR3 region has the DNA TGCGCCAGCAGGGAGGACAGTTACCAAGAGACCCAGTACTTC.

The sample holds one count of this clone. The chain carries TRBV27 and TRBJ2-6, with 9 bases lining up with TRBD1. This CDR3 has 19 residues. From germline, CDR1 is MNHEY and CDR2 SMNVEV (reference sequence). Trimming at V came to 4 bases and at J to 4 bases, leaving 14 bases not matched to a gene. The CDR3 nucleotides read TGTGCCAGCAGTTGGGGGACAGGGTTCACGGTATCCGGGGCCAACGTCCTGACTTTC. Its protein is CASSWGTGFTVSGANVLTF.

Concerning this clone: Other DNA sequences in this sample translate to the same CDR3. The V and J genes are TRBV18 and TRBJ2-7; the D is unclear. V lost 3 bases and J 6 bases, leaving 6 bases between the germline ends. CDR1 KGHSH and CDR2 LQKENI come from the germline V gene. This CDR3 is 11 amino acids long. CDR3 amino acids: CASSPSGEQYF. CDR3 DNA sequence: TGTGCCAGCTCACCCTCGGGCGAGCAGTACTTC.

The J gene is TRBJ2-1, the V gene TRBV6-5; TRBD2 matches 7 bases. This CDR3 is built from 15 residues. V lost 6 bases and J lost 0; bases outside the gene matches: 5. The germline gives CDR1 MNHEY, CDR2 SVGAGI. CDR3 nucleotide sequence: TGTGCCAGCAGACGGGACTACCTCTCCTACAATGAGCAGTTCTTC. Translated: CASRRDYLSYNEQFF.

The chain recombines TRBV2 with TRBJ1-6; perhaps TRBD1 as D (6 bases). CDR3 length equals 13 residues. V lost 6 bases and J 7 bases, leaving 10 bases between the germline ends. Germline V gene data show CDR1 as SNHLY and CDR2 as FYNNEI. For the CDR3, the DNA is TGTGCCAGCAGGACAGACAGGAATTCACCCCTCCACTTT. Its protein is CASRTDRNSPLHF.

The chain joins TRBV3-1 (or the pseudogene TRBV3-2) to TRBJ2-7; D is ambiguous. V lost 1 base, J lost 4 bases, and 14 bases lay in between. The length of the CDR3 is 15 residues. Germline V lookup: CDR1 LGHDT, CDR2 YNNKEL (reference sequence). CDR3 sequence (DNA): TGTGCCAGCAGCCAAGGACTGTCGTTCCCGTACGAGCAGTACTTC. Translating gives CASSQGLSFPYEQYF.

The V call is TRBV7-3, the J call TRBJ1-5; possible D gene TRBD1, 5 bases. CDR1 SGHTA and CDR2 FQGTGA come from the germline V gene. This CDR3 has 16 residues. V was trimmed by 5 bases and J by 1 base, leaving 15 bases between them. CDR3 sequence reads: CASSISDRGSNQPQHF. The CDR3 bases are TGTGCCAGCAGCATCTCCGACAGAGGAAGCAATCAGCCCCAGCATTTT.

CDR3 sequence reads: CASRSQPRDREGEQFF. Written as DNA, the CDR3 is TGTGCAAGTCGCTCCCAGCCCCGGGACAGGGAAGGAGAGCAGTTCTTC. This chain links TRBV12-2 with TRBJ2-1; the table names TRBD1, a call not compared with the DNA. TRBV12-2 is a pseudogene. The CDR3 consists of 16 residues.

The rearrangement uses TRBV24-1 and TRBJ2-2, with a tentative D call TRBD1 (5 bases). Germline values: CDR1 KGHDR, CDR2 SFDVKD. The length of the CDR3 is 14 residues. The V end was cut by 5 bases, the J end by 1 base, with 7 bases between. CDR3 in DNA: TGTGCCACCAGTGCAGGGATGAACACCGGGGAGCTGTTTTTT. Protein product: CATSAGMNTGELFF.

This chain joins TRBV11-2 and TRBJ2-3; D gene ambiguous. The ends were cut back, 1 base at V and 1 base at J, with 12 bases in the middle. Germline V CDR1 and CDR2: SGHAT, FQNNGV. The CDR3 has 16 amino acids. The DNA of the CDR3 is TGTGCCAGCAGCTTAGCCCGAGGTGAAGGCACAGATACGCAGTATTTT. Translating gives CASSLARGEGTDTQYF.

This clone has a single count. This chain joins TRBV12-5 and TRBJ1-2; 7 nucleotides match TRBD1. The trim removed 5 bases at V and 2 bases at J, leaving 5 bases unmatched. The germline V gene has CDR1 LGHNT and CDR2 FRNRAP. The CDR3 is 14 residues long. CDR3 DNA sequence: TGTGCTAGTGGTCCCGGGACAGCAAACTATGGCTACACCTTC. Translated: CASGPGTANYGYTF. Variable domain in full (rest from reference TRBV12-5 and TRBJ1-2): DARVTQTPRHKVTEMGQEVTMRCQPILGHNTVFWYRQTMMQGLELLAYFRNRAPLDDSGMPKDRFSAEMPDATLATLKIQPSEPRDSAVYFCASGPGTANYGYTFGSGTRLTVV.

The chain uses TRBV3-1 (or the pseudogene TRBV3-2) and TRBJ2-3, with D possibly matching TRBD1 (7 bases). CDR3 length equals 13 residues. Between the trimmed V and J ends, which lost 6 bases and 4 bases, there was a span of 11 bases. Germline V lookup: CDR1 LGHDT, CDR2 YNNKEL (reference sequence). DNA for the CDR3: TGTGCCAGCAGTTCCAGGGGGGCAGATACGCAGTATTTT. Translation gives CASSSRGADTQYF.

The rearrangement uses TRBV6-5 and TRBJ2-7, with a tentative D call TRBD2 (6 bases). V gave up 6 bases and J gave up 3 bases, with 18 bases separating them. The CDR3 has 15 residues. Per germline, CDR1 MNHEY and CDR2 SVGAGI. Written as DNA, the CDR3 is TGTGCCAGCAGCTCAGTGGGCGGGGCGCTCTACGAGCAGTACTTC. As protein: CASSSVGGALYEQYF.

The gene calls are TRBV7-9 and TRBJ2-3; D is unclear. CDR3 length: 15 amino acids. CDR1 is SEHNR, CDR2 FQNEAQ, per germline (reference sequence). Trimming removed 5 bases from V and 2 bases from J, with 14 bases in between. The CDR3 loop is CASSRKIEFTDTQYF. CDR3 DNA: TGTGCCAGCAGCCGTAAAATAGAGTTCACAGATACGCAGTATTTT.

The chain recombines TRBV3-1 (or the pseudogene TRBV3-2) with TRBJ2-5; D not certain. The CDR3 totals 14 residues. Trimming removed 6 bases from V and 2 bases from J, with 13 bases in between. Germline V lookup: CDR1 LGHDT, CDR2 YNNKEL (reference sequence). This CDR3 is CASRATPKQETQYF. CDR3 sequence (DNA): TGTGCCAGCAGGGCCACCCCGAAGCAAGAGACCCAGTACTTC.

The CDR3 DNA follows: TGTGCCAGCAGTCCGCGACTAGCGGGAAGCTCCTACAATGAGCAGTTCTTC. Translating it yields CASSPRLAGSSYNEQFF. The chain combines TRBV27 with TRBJ2-1, with 11 bases fitting TRBD2. The length of the CDR3 is 17 residues. Trimming at V came to 5 bases and at J to 0 bases, leaving 6 bases not matched to a gene. Germline values: CDR1 MNHEY, CDR2 SMNVEV (reference sequence).

The gene calls are TRBV11-2 and TRBJ2-3, with D maybe TRBD2 (6 bases). CDR1 SGHAT and CDR2 FQNNGV come from the germline V gene. The CDR3 is made up of 13 amino acids. V was clipped by 5 bases and J by 3 bases, with 9 bases between them. DNA for the CDR3: TGTGCCAGCAGCCCGGGAGTAACAGATACGCAGTATTTT. Protein sequence: CASSPGVTDTQYF.

The chain employs TRBV15 and TRBJ2-7, with 7 positions matching TRBD1. In germline, CDR1 is LNHNV, CDR2 YYDKDF (reference sequence). V dropped 1 base and J dropped 7; count of bases not matched to a gene: 13. This CDR3 comprises 16 residues. Here the CDR3 reads CATSRAVGTDHGEQYF. Here the CDR3 DNA reads TGTGCCACCAGCAGAGCAGTGGGGACAGACCATGGGGAGCAGTACTTC.

J is TRBJ2-1 and V is TRBV9; D may be TRBD1 (5 bases). V was pared by 2 bases and J by 3 bases, with 12 bases between. Looked up from germline, CDR1 is SGDLS and CDR2 is YYNGEE. This CDR3 is built from 15 residues. CDR3 bases: TGTGCCAGCAGCGTTCTTATTAGGGGCTACAATGAGCAGTTCTTC. Residues: CASSVLIRGYNEQFF.

The chain carries TRBV5-8 and TRBJ2-1; D is perhaps TRBD2 (5 bases). The CDR3 has 14 amino acids. The V and J ends lost 6 bases and 4 bases respectively, with 14 bases between them. The germline CDR1 and CDR2 sequences are SGHTS and YDEGEE. CDR3 bases: TGTGCCAGCAACCGACCGGACTCTTACAATGAGCAGTTCTTC. Its translation is CASNRPDSYNEQFF.

The table lists this clone with a count of one. V gene TRBV29-1 combines with J gene TRBJ2-7; D unresolved. V was cut by 3 bases and J by 2 bases, with 14 bases left in between. The CDR3 totals 14 residues. The germline V gene encodes CDR1 SQVTM and CDR2 ANQGSEA. In DNA, the CDR3 is TGCAGCGTTGATACTGATACGAAACCCTACGAGCAGTACTTC. It codes for CSVDTDTKPYEQYF.

The rearrangement uses TRBV5-5 and TRBJ2-4; 8 bases map to TRBD2. Per the germline V gene, CDR1 is SGHKS and CDR2 is YYEKEE (reference sequence). V lost 4 bases, J lost 0 bases, and 6 bases stayed unmatched. The CDR3 totals 16 residues. CDR3 sequence (DNA): TGTGCCAGCAGCAGAGGACTAGCTGAAGCCAAAAACATTCAGTACTTC. This gives the protein CASSRGLAEAKNIQYF.

The J gene is TRBJ2-3, the V gene TRBV7-2; D is uncertain. CDR1 and CDR2 from the germline V gene are SGHTA and FQGNSA. The V end lost 1 base, the J end lost 0 bases, and 11 bases lay between the germline ends. This CDR3 contains 16 residues. For the CDR3, the DNA is TGTGCCAGCAGCTTAGGTTGGCGGTCTAGCACAGATACGCAGTATTTT. Its translation is CASSLGWRSSTDTQYF.

This sequence joins TRBV6-5 and TRBJ1-6; 9 bases align to TRBD1. V was pared by 6 bases and J by 5 bases, with 5 bases of the junction left unmatched. Germline V gives CDR1 MNHEY, CDR2 SVGAGI. This CDR3 has 15 amino acids. Written as DNA, the CDR3 is TGTGCCAGCAGCGGACAGGGGTTAGATAATTCACCCCTCCACTTT. It codes for CASSGQGLDNSPLHF.

With respect to this clone: This same CDR3 is encoded by further DNA sequences in the sample. The V call is TRBV4-2, the J call TRBJ1-2; D is uncertain. Trimming pared 0 bases from V and 4 bases from J, leaving 9 bases between. Germline values: CDR1 LGHNA, CDR2 YNFKEQ. The CDR3 sequence is 14 residues long. The CDR3: CASSQEQGSYGYTF. In nucleotides, the CDR3 is TGTGCCAGCAGCCAAGAGCAAGGGAGCTATGGCTACACCTTC.

This sequence joins TRBV18 and TRBJ2-7, with a weak D call TRBD1 (5 bases). The V end was cut by 3 bases, the J end by 0 bases, with 6 bases between. The CDR3 has 13 amino acids. CDR1 is KGHSH and CDR2 is LQKENI in the germline V gene. The CDR3 DNA is TGTGCCAGCTCACCCACAGGCTCCTACGAGCAGTACTTC. Its protein is CASSPTGSYEQYF.

The V call is TRBV5-1, the J call TRBJ2-7, with 10 bases that match TRBD1. The CDR3 totals 15 residues. The V and J ends lost 4 bases and 6 bases, in that order; junction bases with no gene match: 10. Germline loops: CDR1 SGHRS, CDR2 YFSETQ. CDR3 sequence (DNA): TGCGCCAGCAGCCCCCGGGACAGGGGACTTGGCGAGCAGTACTTC. Its protein is CASSPRDRGLGEQYF.